The source of this T cell receptor (beta chain) is a study of response to subunit inactivated influenza vaccine. Overall study findings and caveats: The authors suggested that few new T cells are recruited per seasonal influenza vaccination.

The CDR3 has 11 amino acids. Germline CDR1 is MNHEY and CDR2 is SMNVEV (reference sequence). V was clipped by 8 bases and J by 6 bases, with 8 bases between them. MiXCR, run by TCRdb on the RT-PCR reads, gives a single entry per CDR3 protein. The sample includes a few hundred thousand distinct CDR3 sequences, roughly a fifth of them seen just once. Points on this clonotype: Its specificity is unknown.

The specimen comprised PBMCs from blood, sampled around 22 months after vaccination. The receptor's source is a man between 50 and 69 years old who received an inactivated influenza vaccine. The genes are TRBV27 and TRBJ2-1, with D possibly called TRBD1 or TRBD2 (6 bases each). For the CDR3, the DNA is TGTGCCAGCTCGGGGGCCAATGAGCAGTTCTTC. Amino acid sequence: CASSGANEQFF.